The 8 T cell receptor beta chains reported below all come from one sample, sequenced in a study of cytomegalovirus exposure and HLA in healthy donors. The primer mix had 60 Vbeta and 13 Jbeta primers. Some clones are missing from TCRdb's copy, which holds only in-frame ones; the method was immunoSEQ multiplex PCR. The sample lists 140,000 or so clones; over 70% were seen once. Sequenced input: PBMCs. The receptors were sampled from a woman aged 40 to 50 in good health and CMV-seronegative.

This rearrangement joins TRBV6-1 to TRBJ2-7; D is undetermined. This CDR3 spans 15 amino acids. Trimming stripped 5 bases from V and 1 base from J, with 15 bases between. The V gene's germline CDR1 is MNHNS and CDR2 SASEGT. CDR3 nucleotide sequence: TGTGCCAGCAGTCCCCTGGGCAGCCCGTCCTACGAGCAGTACTTC. Amino acids: CASSPLGSPSYEQYF.

This clone showed up just once. CDR3 sequence: CATSRARLAGVDEQFF. DNA of the CDR3: TGTGCCACCAGCAGAGCCAGACTAGCGGGAGTGGATGAGCAGTTCTTC. The J gene is TRBJ2-1, the V gene TRBV15, with 12 positions matching TRBD2. This CDR3 contains 16 residues. Germline-derived CDR1 and CDR2 are LNHNV and YYDKDF (reference sequence). The J segment lost 8 bases and the V segment lost 1 base, leaving 6 bases of the junction unmatched.

This clone has only a few counts. This chain uses TRBV10-1 with TRBJ1-1, with D possibly matching TRBD1 (6 bases). CDR1 is WNHNN and CDR2 is SYGVQD in the germline V gene (reference sequence). Trimming shortened V by 7 bases and J by 4 bases, and 7 bases separated the two germline ends. This CDR3 region has 11 residues. CDR3 nucleotide sequence: TGCGCCAGCAAACAGGGCACTGAAGCTTTCTTT. It is translated as CASKQGTEAFF.

The chain couples TRBV18 to TRBJ1-5, with D unresolved. Germline-derived CDR1 and CDR2 are KGHSH and LQKENI. The length of the CDR3 is 14 residues. V lost 2 bases to trimming and J lost 9 bases, with 14 bases between them. This CDR3 reads CASSPSAGRRPQHF. The CDR3, as DNA: TGTGCCAGCTCACCATCGGCAGGAAGGCGGCCCCAGCATTTT.

The chain is built from TRBV27 and TRBJ1-2, with 8 bases that match TRBD1. The CDR3 totals 15 residues. CDR1 and CDR2 (germline): MNHEY, SMNVEV (reference sequence). V lost 5 bases to trimming and J lost 8 bases; unmatched junction nucleotides: 13. The CDR3 bases are TGTGCCAGCAGTGCCTGGACAGGGCCCGCGTTAGGCTACACCTTC. Its translation is CASSAWTGPALGYTF.

The chain has TRBV2 and TRBJ2-1; TRBD1 might be the D (6 bases). The ends were cut back, 3 bases at V and 0 bases at J, with 6 bases in the middle. The CDR3 is 14 residues long. Germline CDR1 and CDR2: SNHLY and FYNNEI. DNA for the CDR3: TGTGCCAGCAGTGAGGACAGCTCCTACAATGAGCAGTTCTTC. Translated, it gives CASSEDSSYNEQFF. Complete variable domain (other parts from reference TRBV2 and TRBJ2-1): EPEVTQTPSHQVTQMGQEVILRCVPISNHLYFYWYRQILGQKVEFLVSFYNNEISEKSEIFDDQFSVERPDGSNFTLKIRSTKLEDSAMYFCASSEDSSYNEQFFGPGTRLTVL.

The rearrangement uses TRBV10-2 and TRBJ1-2; D remains ambiguous. The germline V gene encodes CDR1 WSHSY and CDR2 SAAADI. Between the trimmed V and J ends, which lost 2 bases and 0 bases, there was a span of 4 bases. The CDR3 runs to 13 residues. The CDR3 DNA reads as TGCGCCAGCAGTGAGGGCCCTAACTATGGCTACACCTTC. Its translation: CASSEGPNYGYTF.

J is TRBJ1-1 and V is TRBV2; 10 nucleotides line up with TRBD1. Germline CDR1 reads SNHLY; CDR2 reads FYNNEI. This CDR3 has 15 amino acids. With 6 bases clipped from V and 4 bases from J, the junction kept 8 bases outside the gene matches. DNA of the CDR3: TGTGCCAGCAGCCCGGGACAGGGGAGGAGCACTGAAGCTTTCTTT. Translated, it gives CASSPGQGRSTEAFF.